The following is a T cell receptor beta chain sequence with its context. Produced via immunoSEQ multiplex PCR; TCRdb's table is partial and in-frame only. This table holds about 1 million clones, around four fifths found once. This sample was taken from a study of shared clonotypes between healthy human individuals. Overall study context: Participating donors consisted of two women and a few men aged 18 to 49.

Trimming took 0 bases from V and 1 from J, leaving 3 bases between them. The CDR3 is made up of 13 amino acids. Germline lookup yields CDR1 GTSNPN and CDR2 SVGIG (reference sequence). The chain carries TRBV30 and TRBJ2-2; D uncertain. The sequence derives from a man aged 18-30 years in good health. Sequencing input: memory CD4+ T cells sorted from blood. Stated subset: CD45RA-negative fraction. The CDR3 is CAWSVVNTGELFF. In DNA form, the CDR3 reads TGTGCCTGGAGTGTTGTGAACACCGGGGAGCTGTTTTTT.